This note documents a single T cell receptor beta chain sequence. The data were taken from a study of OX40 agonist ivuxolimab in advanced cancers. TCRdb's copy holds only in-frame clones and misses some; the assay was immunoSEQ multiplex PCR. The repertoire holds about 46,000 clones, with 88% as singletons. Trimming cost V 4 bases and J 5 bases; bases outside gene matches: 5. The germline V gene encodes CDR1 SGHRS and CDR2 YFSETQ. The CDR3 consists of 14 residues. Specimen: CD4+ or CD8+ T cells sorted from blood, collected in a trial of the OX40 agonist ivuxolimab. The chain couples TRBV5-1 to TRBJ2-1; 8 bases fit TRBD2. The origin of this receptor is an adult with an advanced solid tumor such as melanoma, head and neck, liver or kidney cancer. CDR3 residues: CASSPGGTNNEQFF. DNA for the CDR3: TGCGCCAGCAGCCCGGGGGGGACGAACAATGAGCAGTTCTTC.